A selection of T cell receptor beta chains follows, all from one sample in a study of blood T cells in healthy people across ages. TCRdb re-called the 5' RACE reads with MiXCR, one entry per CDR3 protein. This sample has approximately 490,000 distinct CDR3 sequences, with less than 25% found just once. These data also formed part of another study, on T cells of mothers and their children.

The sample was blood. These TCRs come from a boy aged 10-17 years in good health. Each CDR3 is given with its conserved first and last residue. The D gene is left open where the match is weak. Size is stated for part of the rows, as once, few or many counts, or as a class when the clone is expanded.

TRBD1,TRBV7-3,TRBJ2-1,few,CASSQGTVSNEQFF,TGTGCCAGCAGCCAGGGGACAGTCAGCAATGAGCAGTTCTTC
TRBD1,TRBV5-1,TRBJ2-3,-,CASSLASTAGQGGKDTQYF,TGCGCCAGCAGCTTAGCCTCCACCGCGGGACAGGGCGGGAAAGATACGCAGTATTTT
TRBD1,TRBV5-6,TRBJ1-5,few,CASSLGDRYQPQHF,TGTGCCAGCAGCTTGGGGGACAGGTATCAGCCCCAGCATTTT
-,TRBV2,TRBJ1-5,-,CASSVRQFNQPQHF,TGTGCCAGCAGTGTGCGTCAGTTCAATCAGCCCCAGCATTTT
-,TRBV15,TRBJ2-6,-,CATSRDTHYSGANVLTF,TGTGCCACCAGTCGGGACACCCATTACTCTGGGGCCAACGTCCTGACTTTC
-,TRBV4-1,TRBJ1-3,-,CASSQPGPENTIYF,TGCGCCAGCAGCCAACCGGGACCTGAAAACACCATATATTTT
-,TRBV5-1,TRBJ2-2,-,CASSLQIASNTGELFF,TGCGCCAGCAGCTTGCAGATAGCCTCGAACACCGGGGAGCTGTTTTTT
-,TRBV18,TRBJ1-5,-,CASSPRGTNQPQHF,TGTGCCAGCTCACCTCGGGGTACCAATCAGCCCCAGCATTTT
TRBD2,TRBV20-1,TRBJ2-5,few,CSASPPLRGGRETQYF,TGCAGTGCTAGCCCCCCACTTCGGGGGGGCCGGGAGACCCAGTACTTC
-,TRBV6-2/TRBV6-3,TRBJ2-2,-,CASSYPLDTGELFF,TGTGCCAGCAGTTACCCTCTAGACACCGGGGAGCTGTTTTTT
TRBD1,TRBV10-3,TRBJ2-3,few,CAISQGDSYTDTQYF,TGTGCCATCAGTCAAGGGGACAGTTACACAGATACGCAGTATTTT
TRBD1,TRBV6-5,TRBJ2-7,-,CASSYSATGAYEQYF,TGTGCCAGCAGTTACTCAGCGACAGGGGCGTACGAGCAGTACTTC
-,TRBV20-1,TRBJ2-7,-,CSAREGQTYEQYF,TGCAGTGCTAGAGAAGGACAGACCTACGAGCAGTACTTC
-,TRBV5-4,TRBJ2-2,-,CASSLVLGDTGELLF,TGTGCCAGCAGCTTGGTTTTGGGGGACACCGGGGAGCTGCTTTTT
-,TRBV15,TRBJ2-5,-,CATSIVLEETQCF,TGTGCCACCAGCATCGTGTTGGAGGAGACCCAGTGCTTC
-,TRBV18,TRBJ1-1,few,CASSGQRTEAFF,TGTGCCAGCTCAGGACAGAGGACTGAAGCTTTCTTT
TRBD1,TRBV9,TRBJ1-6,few,CASRTGTGGQSPLHF,TGTGCCAGCAGGACCGGGACAGGAGGCCAATCACCCCTCCACTTT
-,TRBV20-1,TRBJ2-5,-,CSARFTHSWYQETQYF,TGCAGTGCTAGATTTACGCACTCCTGGTACCAAGAGACCCAGTACTTC
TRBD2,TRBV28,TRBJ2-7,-,CASSFGGTMGSYEQYF,TGTGCCAGCAGTTTCGGCGGGACTATGGGCTCCTACGAGCAGTACTTC
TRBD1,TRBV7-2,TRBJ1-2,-,CASSLVGQGSYGYTF,TGTGCCAGCAGCTTAGTGGGACAGGGGAGTTATGGCTACACCTTC
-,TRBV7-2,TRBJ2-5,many,CASSSRGRLSETQYF,TGTGCCAGCAGCTCACGGGGCAGACTATCAGAGACCCAGTACTTC
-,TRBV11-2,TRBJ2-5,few,CASSLDLTRGVETQYF,TGTGCCAGCAGCTTAGATTTGACCCGGGGAGTAGAGACCCAGTACTTC
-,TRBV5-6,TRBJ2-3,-,CASSTAFSGDTDTQYF,TGTGCCAGCAGCACAGCGTTTAGCGGAGACACAGATACGCAGTATTTT
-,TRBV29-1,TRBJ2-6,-,CSVSWAGANVLTF,TGCAGCGTTTCCTGGGCTGGGGCCAACGTCCTGACTTTC
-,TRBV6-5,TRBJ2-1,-,CASSYQGASYNEQFF,TGTGCCAGCAGTTATCAGGGAGCCTCCTACAATGAGCAGTTCTTC
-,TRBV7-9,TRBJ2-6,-,CASSPTGSGANVPTF,TGTGCCAGCAGCCCTACAGGGAGTGGGGCCAACGTCCCGACTTTC
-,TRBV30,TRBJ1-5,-,CAWSVSYSNQPQHF,TGTGCCTGGAGTGTATCGTATAGCAATCAGCCCCAGCATTTT
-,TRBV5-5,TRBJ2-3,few,CASSLQGGMVTDTQYF,TGTGCCAGCAGCTTGCAAGGGGGGATGGTCACGGATACGCAGTATTTT
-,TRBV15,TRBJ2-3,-,CATNRDVGGPDTQYF,TGTGCCACCAACAGAGATGTGGGGGGGCCAGATACGCAGTATTTT